This is a list of T cell receptor beta chains from one sample in a study of T cells in tuberculosis. Measured with immunoSEQ multiplex PCR; TCRdb has only the in-frame clones, and not every one. Of tens of thousands of clones listed, 85% to 95% are singletons. Here the sequenced sample was PBMCs, taken at tuberculosis diagnosis. The receptors were sampled from an adult with tuberculosis. CDR3s include the opening cysteine and the closing phenylalanine or tryptophan. Fields, in order: V gene, clone size, J gene, CDR3 length, D gene, CDR3 protein, CDR3 DNA. D genes are given only for firm matches. Not all rows give a size; the values are once, few, many and, for expanded clones, a class.

v_call: TRBV5-1
clone_size: .
j_call: TRBJ1-6
cdr3_length: 14
d_call: .
cdr3_aa: CASSLGDQGSPLHF
cdr3_nt: TGCGCCAGCAGCTTGGGGGACCAGGGGTCACCCCTCCACTTT

v_call: TRBV29-1
clone_size: .
j_call: TRBJ1-1
cdr3_length: 13
d_call: .
cdr3_aa: CSGLGLVNTEAFF
cdr3_nt: TGCAGCGGTTTGGGCCTGGTGAACACTGAAGCTTTCTTT

v_call: TRBV6-4
clone_size: .
j_call: TRBJ1-6
cdr3_length: 13
d_call: .
cdr3_aa: CASSGPGGLPLHF
cdr3_nt: TGTGCCAGCAGTGGCCCTGGGGGCCTTCCCCTCCACTTT

v_call: TRBV30
clone_size: .
j_call: TRBJ2-2
cdr3_length: 15
d_call: TRBD2
cdr3_aa: CAWSFSGGPPGELFF
cdr3_nt: TGTGCCTGGAGTTTCTCGGGGGGGCCACCCGGGGAGCTGTTTTTT

v_call: TRBV5-1
clone_size: .
j_call: TRBJ2-4
cdr3_length: 18
d_call: TRBD1
cdr3_aa: CASSLSSTGGDIQNIQYF
cdr3_nt: TGCGCCAGCAGCCTAAGTTCAACAGGGGGTGATATCCAAAACATTCAGTACTTC

v_call: TRBV29-1
clone_size: medium-sized
j_call: TRBJ2-7
cdr3_length: 13
d_call: .
cdr3_aa: CSVESSDSYEQYF
cdr3_nt: TGCAGCGTTGAGTCTAGCGACTCCTACGAGCAGTACTTC

v_call: TRBV9
clone_size: .
j_call: TRBJ2-7
cdr3_length: 16
d_call: .
cdr3_aa: CASSGGDSRSSYEQYF
cdr3_nt: TGTGCCAGCAGCGGCGGGGACTCTAGGAGCTCCTACGAGCAGTACTTC

v_call: TRBV19
clone_size: .
j_call: TRBJ1-5
cdr3_length: 15
d_call: TRBD1
cdr3_aa: CASRTGDRGNQPQHF
cdr3_nt: TGTGCCAGTAGGACAGGGGATAGGGGCAATCAGCCCCAGCATTTT

v_call: TRBV10-2
clone_size: .
j_call: TRBJ2-1
cdr3_length: 16
d_call: TRBD2
cdr3_aa: CASSLLTSGGANEQFF
cdr3_nt: TGCGCCAGCAGTCTCCTCACTAGCGGGGGGGCCAATGAGCAGTTCTTC

v_call: TRBV28
clone_size: .
j_call: TRBJ1-2
cdr3_length: 13
d_call: .
cdr3_aa: CASSLSGLGGYTF
cdr3_nt: TGTGCCAGCAGTTTATCAGGACTCGGGGGCTACACCTTC

v_call: TRBV7-6
clone_size: .
j_call: TRBJ1-2
cdr3_length: 15
d_call: .
cdr3_aa: CASSLDQDTRYGYTF
cdr3_nt: TGTGCCAGCAGCTTGGACCAGGACACCCGCTATGGCTACACCTTC

v_call: TRBV7-2
clone_size: few
j_call: TRBJ2-1
cdr3_length: 14
d_call: .
cdr3_aa: CASSFIQGSNEQFF
cdr3_nt: TGTGCCAGCAGCTTCATCCAGGGGTCCAATGAGCAGTTCTTC